The entry below describes one T cell receptor (beta chain). Treatment described: oral pan-JAK inhibitor, 5-10 mg twice daily. cDNA prepared by RNA extraction and subsequent reverse transcription served as the template for sequencing. Sequencing was performed with immunoSEQ multiplex PCR; in TCRdb, only in-frame clones are kept and a portion is missing. Of under 200,000 clones in the sample, about three fifths were seen once. These data originate in a study of CD8+ T cells in alopecia areata. V lost 7 bases and J lost 14; bases outside the gene matches: 11. In germline, CDR1 is SQVTM, CDR2 ANQGSEA. The length of the CDR3 is 12 residues.

V is TRBV29-1 and J is TRBJ2-2; TRBD1 agrees at 9 bases. The source was CD4+ T cells sorted from blood, collected at week 4, from a patient treated with tofacitinib. This sequence was found in a human donor with alopecia areata. The CDR3: CSASPGQGVLFF. CDR3 nucleotides: TGCAGCGCGAGTCCGGGACAGGGTGTCCTGTTTTTT.